This T cell receptor (beta chain) was recovered during a study of blood T cell repertoires in COVID-19. For the study at large: The United States, Italy and Spain supplied acute and convalescent COVID-19 samples.

The CDR3 loop spans 18 amino acids. V gave up 3 bases and J gave up 0 bases; unmatched junction bases: 11. The germline gives CDR1 DFQATT, CDR2 SNEGSKA (reference sequence). TCRdb keeps only in-frame clones here, not all; method: immunoSEQ multiplex PCR. The sample carries about 190,000 clones, about 86% recorded once. The genes are TRBV20-1 and TRBJ2-1; TRBD1 agrees at 10 bases. Sequencing was done on a sample of peripheral blood. The sequence was collected from a man in his thirties or forties with active or convalescent COVID-19. The CDR3 region is CSASFVDRGQSSYNEQFF. The CDR3 DNA is TGCAGTGCTAGTTTCGTCGACAGGGGGCAGAGCTCCTACAATGAGCAGTTCTTC.